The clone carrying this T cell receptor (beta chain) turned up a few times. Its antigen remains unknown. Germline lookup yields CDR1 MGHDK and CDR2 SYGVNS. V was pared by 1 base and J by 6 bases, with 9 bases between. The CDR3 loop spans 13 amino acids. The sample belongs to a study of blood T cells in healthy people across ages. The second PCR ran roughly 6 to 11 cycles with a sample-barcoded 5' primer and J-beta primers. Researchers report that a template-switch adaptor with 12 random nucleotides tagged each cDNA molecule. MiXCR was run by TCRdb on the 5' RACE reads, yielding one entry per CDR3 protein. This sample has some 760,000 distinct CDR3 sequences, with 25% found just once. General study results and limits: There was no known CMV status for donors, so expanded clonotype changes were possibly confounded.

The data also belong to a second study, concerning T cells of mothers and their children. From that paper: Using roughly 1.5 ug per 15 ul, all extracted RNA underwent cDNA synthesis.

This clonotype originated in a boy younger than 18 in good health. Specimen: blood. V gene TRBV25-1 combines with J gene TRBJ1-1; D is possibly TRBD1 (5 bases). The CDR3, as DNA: TGTGCCAGCAGTGAATGGGGGATTCCTGAAGCTTTCTTT. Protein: CASSEWGIPEAFF.